A single sample is the source of the 24 T cell receptor beta chains below, sequenced in a study of cytomegalovirus exposure and HLA in healthy donors. In the PCR, 60 Vbeta and 13 Jbeta primers were used. Generated by immunoSEQ multiplex PCR, the TCRdb table keeps only in-frame clones and is missing some. The sample holds about 190,000 clones, just under 80% seen once. The sequenced material came from PBMCs. The receptors were gathered from a woman under 40 in good health and CMV-seropositive.

The chain links TRBV27 to TRBJ2-5; a possible D gene is TRBD2 (5 bases). CDR1 and CDR2 (germline): MNHEY, SMNVEV (reference sequence). V lost 5 bases, J lost 3 bases, and 13 bases lay in between. This CDR3 is 14 amino acids long. The CDR3 here is CASSPSGIEETQYF. DNA of the CDR3: TGTGCCAGCAGTCCCTCGGGAATCGAAGAGACCCAGTACTTC.

This clone has only a few counts. The chain joins TRBV6-6 to TRBJ2-2; TRBD1 matches 7 bases. With 1 base clipped from V and 6 bases from J, the junction kept 5 bases outside the gene matches. Germline-derived CDR1 and CDR2 are MNHNY and SVGAGI (reference sequence). The CDR3 covers 15 residues. The CDR3: CASSYFGQAAGELFF. The CDR3 bases are TGTGCCAGCAGTTACTTTGGACAGGCGGCCGGGGAGCTGTTTTTT.

CDR3 in amino acids: CASSRGQGVKTQYF. The CDR3 region has the DNA TGCGCCAGCAGTCGGGGACAGGGAGTGAAGACCCAGTACTTC. V usage is TRBV10-1 and J usage is TRBJ2-5, with 9 bases that match TRBD1. The germline V gene encodes CDR1 WNHNN and CDR2 SYGVQD (reference sequence). CDR3 length equals 14 residues. The junction had 7 bases not matched to a gene; V was cut back by 5 bases and J by 6 bases.

The chain uses TRBV18 and TRBJ1-6; no clear D gene. The CDR3 loop spans 15 amino acids. V was pared by 0 bases and J by 8 bases, with 11 bases between. The germline CDR1 and CDR2 sequences are KGHSH and LQKENI. The CDR3 sequence is CASSPPSGVHSPLHF. The DNA for the CDR3 is TGTGCCAGCTCACCACCGTCCGGAGTTCATTCACCCCTCCACTTT.

The J gene is TRBJ2-2, the V gene TRBV27, with D perhaps matching TRBD1 (6 bases). The CDR3 covers 18 residues. V was clipped by 5 bases and J by 3 bases, with 22 bases between them. The germline gives CDR1 MNHEY, CDR2 SMNVEV (reference sequence). CDR3 bases: TGTGCCAGCAGTACTCAAGCCCCGGCCGAGGGGGACACCGGGGAGCTGTTTTTT. It codes for CASSTQAPAEGDTGELFF.

CDR3 protein: CASSRPGQGPGKLFF. DNA for the CDR3: TGTGCCAGCAGTCGACCGGGACAGGGGCCTGGAAAACTGTTTTTT. The chain uses TRBV6-5 and TRBJ1-4; 10 bases align to TRBD1. The J segment lost 10 bases and the V segment lost 5 bases, leaving 10 bases of the junction unmatched. Per germline, CDR1 MNHEY and CDR2 SVGAGI. There are 15 residues in the CDR3.

The rearrangement uses TRBV5-4 and TRBJ2-5; D gene uncertain. The CDR3 contains 13 residues. Germline CDR1 and CDR2: SGHNT and YYREEE (reference sequence). V was cut by 10 bases and J by 5 bases, with 18 bases left in between. The CDR3 is CAVSMWAGETQYF. The CDR3 DNA reads as TGTGCCGTCTCCATGTGGGCTGGGGAGACCCAGTACTTC. Together with reference TRBV5-4 and TRBJ2-5, the CDR3 gives the full variable domain: ETGVTQSPTHLIKTRGQQVTLRCSSQSGHNTVSWYQQALGQGPQFIFQYYREEENGRGNFPPRFSGLQFPNYSSELNVNALELDDSALYLCAVSMWAGETQYFGPGTRLLVL.

The chain links TRBV19 to TRBJ2-5, with 8 bases lining up with TRBD1. Matching the DNA end better, TRBJ2-7 makes the J call doubtful. This CDR3 spans 15 amino acids. Germline lookup yields CDR1 LNHDA and CDR2 SQIVND (reference sequence). The CDR3 sequence: CASSIDPGGSSEQYF. The CDR3 bases are TGTGCCAGTAGTATAGATCCAGGGGGCAGTTCCGAGCAGTACTTC.

This clone was counted between two and nine times. The rearrangement joins TRBV6-5 to TRBJ1-6; D not resolved. CDR3 size: 12 residues. Deletions cut 4 bases from V and 9 bases from J, with 7 bases between. Germline V gives CDR1 MNHEY, CDR2 SVGAGI. CDR3 residues: CASSFVSSPLHF. CDR3 bases: TGTGCCAGCAGTTTTGTGAGTTCACCCCTCCACTTT.

This rearrangement joins TRBV19 to TRBJ2-2; D remains unclear. The V gene lost 1 base and the J gene lost 5 bases, with 5 bases spanning the gap. CDR3 length: 13 amino acids. The germline gives CDR1 LNHDA, CDR2 SQIVND (reference sequence). The CDR3 DNA is TGTGCCAGTAGTATAGCACAAACCGGGGAGCTGTTTTTT. Translated, it gives CASSIAQTGELFF.

The V call is TRBV21-1, the J call TRBJ1-5; the table's D gene call, TRBD1, was not cross checked with the DNA. TRBV21-1 is reported as a pseudogene. The CDR3 contains 24 residues. CDR3: CASSKAVPGGYTIRHILGNQPQHF. The DNA for the CDR3 is TGTGCCAGCAGCAAAGCGGTGCCAGGGGGCTACACTATCCGTCATATTTTAGGCAATCAGCCCCAGCATTTT.

The chain is built from TRBV6-5 and TRBJ2-7; 7 bases map to TRBD1. CDR3 length: 14 amino acids. V lost 5 bases, J lost 0 bases, and 4 bases stayed unmatched. CDR1 and CDR2 from the germline V gene are MNHEY and SVGAGI. CDR3 bases: TGTGCCAGCAGTCCAACAGGGGACTCCTACGAGCAGTACTTC. Translating gives CASSPTGDSYEQYF.

The J gene is TRBJ2-3, the V gene TRBV6-5; TRBD1 aligns across 9 bases. The CDR3 has 15 amino acids. The germline CDR1 and CDR2 sequences are MNHEY and SVGAGI. Trimming at V came to 2 bases and at J to 5 bases, leaving 5 bases not matched to a gene. The CDR3 bases are TGTGCCAGCAGTTACATACAGGGGGCTGGAGATACGCAGTATTTT. Encoded protein: CASSYIQGAGDTQYF.

This clone came up a few times. The chain carries TRBV10-1 and TRBJ2-7; D may be TRBD2 (6 bases). Germline assignment: CDR1 WNHNN and CDR2 SYGVQD (reference sequence). Between the trimmed V and J ends, which lost 6 bases and 5 bases, there was a span of 14 bases. This CDR3 contains 13 residues. This CDR3 reads CASSGTRTHEQYF. DNA for the CDR3: TGCGCCAGCAGCGGGACTCGGACCCACGAGCAGTACTTC.

The J gene is TRBJ2-1, the V gene TRBV6-5; 11 bases line up with TRBD2. Germline loops: CDR1 MNHEY, CDR2 SVGAGI. The J segment lost 3 bases and the V segment lost 5 bases, leaving 3 bases of the junction unmatched. This CDR3 has 15 amino acids. The DNA for the CDR3 is TGTGCCAGCAGTATGCTAGCGGGAGGCTACAATGAGCAGTTCTTC. Encoded protein: CASSMLAGGYNEQFF.

The V and J genes are TRBV7-6 and TRBJ2-7; 8 nucleotides line up with TRBD1. The V gene's germline CDR1 is SGHVS and CDR2 FNYEAQ. Trimming removed 5 bases from V and 5 bases from J; junction bases left unmatched: 8. The CDR3 is 14 residues long. CDR3 nucleotides: TGTGCCAGCAGCCCTTACAGGGGGTACAACGAGCAGTACTTC. It specifies CASSPYRGYNEQYF.

The V and J genes are TRBV2 and TRBJ1-2; 8 bases fit TRBD1. V lost 3 bases and J lost 5; bases outside the gene matches: 5. This CDR3 comprises 14 residues. Germline assignment: CDR1 SNHLY and CDR2 FYNNEI. CDR3 loop: CASSEGTGSYGYTF. DNA of the CDR3: TGTGCCAGCAGTGAGGGGACAGGATCTTATGGCTACACCTTC.

The V call is TRBV7-3, the J call TRBJ2-1, with D possibly matching TRBD2 (6 bases). The CDR3 spans 15 residues. Germline V gives CDR1 SGHTA, CDR2 FQGTGA. Trimming took off 3 bases at V and 3 bases at J, with 12 bases between the two ends. The chain's CDR3 is CASSFGSPVYNEQFF. The DNA of the CDR3 is TGTGCCAGCAGCTTCGGGAGTCCGGTCTACAATGAGCAGTTCTTC.

The V and J genes are TRBV5-5 and TRBJ2-2; 10 bases map to TRBD2. CDR3 length: 18 residues. V gave up 1 base and J gave up 2 bases; unmatched junction bases: 8. From germline, CDR1 is SGHKS and CDR2 YYEKEE (reference sequence). CDR3 DNA sequence: TGTGCCAGCAGCTTGTCGCCTAGCGGGAGCCTCAACACCGGGGAGCTGTTTTTT. This codes for CASSLSPSGSLNTGELFF.

Note on this clone: Other nucleotide sequences from this sample produce the same CDR3. The chain employs TRBV19 and TRBJ2-3; 9 nucleotides line up with TRBD2. The CDR3 is 15 amino acids. V gave up 6 bases and J gave up 1 base; unmatched junction bases: 5. In germline, CDR1 is LNHDA, CDR2 SQIVND (reference sequence). The CDR3 nucleotides are TGTGCCAGTAGCCCGGGACTAGCCGGCACAGATACGCAGTATTTT. Its translation is CASSPGLAGTDTQYF.

The rearrangement links TRBV19 to TRBJ2-4; the D gene is possibly TRBD1 (5 bases). The germline CDR1 and CDR2 sequences are LNHDA and SQIVND (reference sequence). V lost 3 bases and J 7 bases, leaving 10 bases between the germline ends. The CDR3 has 13 residues. The CDR3 bases are TGTGCCAGTAGTATCGCAGGGTTGAACATTCAGTACTTC. The encoded protein is CASSIAGLNIQYF.

The chain carries TRBV4-2 and TRBJ1-2; tentatively, D is TRBD1 (6 bases). Trimming removed 1 base from V and 13 bases from J, with 19 bases in between. This CDR3 is built from 14 residues. Germline CDR1 and CDR2: LGHNA and YNFKEQ. This CDR3 reads CASSQVSGDGNCTF. The CDR3, as DNA: TGTGCCAGCAGCCAAGTGTCAGGGGATGGAAATTGCACCTTC.

The gene calls are TRBV2 and TRBJ2-1; 11 bases fit TRBD2. The J segment lost 8 bases and the V segment lost 6 bases, leaving 6 bases of the junction unmatched. CDR1 is SNHLY, CDR2 FYNNEI, per germline. The CDR3 has 14 amino acids. This CDR3 is CASRLAGGPDEQFF. CDR3 DNA: TGTGCCAGCAGATTAGCGGGAGGGCCCGATGAGCAGTTCTTC. Full variable domain (rest looked up from reference TRBV2 and TRBJ2-1): EPEVTQTPSHQVTQMGQEVILRCVPISNHLYFYWYRQILGQKVEFLVSFYNNEISEKSEIFDDQFSVERPDGSNFTLKIRSTKLEDSAMYFCASRLAGGPDEQFFGPGTRLTVL.

This clone was detected only a few times. The V and J genes are TRBV6-1 and TRBJ2-7; tentatively, D is TRBD1 (5 bases). V gave up 1 base and J gave up 8 bases, with 15 bases separating them. CDR3 length: 14 residues. Germline V gene data show CDR1 as MNHNS and CDR2 as SASEGT. CDR3 bases: TGTGCCAGCAGTGAAGTCAGGGTAGAGAAGAAGCAGTACTTC. Its translation is CASSEVRVEKKQYF.